The entry below describes one TCR beta chain. The sample is drawn from a study of blood T cell repertoires in COVID-19. Looked up from germline, CDR1 is LNHDA and CDR2 is SQIVND (reference sequence). The junction had 3 bases not matched to a gene; V was cut back by 5 bases and J by 8 bases. This CDR3 has 13 residues. Sequencing used immunoSEQ multiplex PCR; TCRdb keeps in-frame clones, though not all of them. This sample carries nearly 300,000 clones, about 87% of them seen once, and the ten largest clones take 6.9%. Sequenced: peripheral blood. The receptor comes from a woman between 25 and 40 years old who had recovered from COVID-19. V usage is TRBV19 and J usage is TRBJ1-4, with TRBD1 matching over 9 bases. Here the CDR3 DNA reads TGTGCCAGTAGTGGACAGGGGAGAGAAAAACTGTTTTTT. Encoded protein: CASSGQGREKLFF.